This record concerns one TCR beta chain sequence. Its antigen is not identified. Authors' processing steps: Without quality scores, immunoSEQ junctional reads could not be filtered like full-length reads. The assay was immunoSEQ multiplex PCR, and TCRdb's table has in-frame clones only and misses some. V and J calls and clone size follow that table, whereas D and trimming were derived from the DNA. The sample comprises hundreds of thousands of clones, approximately 97% of which are singletons, and about 0.06% rests with the top ten. These data come from a study of shared clonotypes between healthy human individuals. Study outcomes and limitations: Sequencing depth was expected to affect clonotype sharing among donors.

Germline V gives CDR1 GTSNPN, CDR2 SVGIG (reference sequence). CDR3 length equals 13 residues. V dropped 1 base and J dropped 5 bases, with 10 bases sitting between them. The chain links TRBV30 to TRBJ2-3; no clear D. This TCR came from a woman aged 25 to 39 in good health. Sequencing was done on a sample of naive CD4+ T cells sorted from blood. Subset here: CD45RA+ positively selected. This CDR3 reads CAWSAGFQDTQYF. CDR3 sequence (DNA): TGTGCCTGGAGTGCTGGGTTTCAAGATACGCAGTATTTT.